Listed below are T cell receptor beta chains from one sample, sequenced in a study of blood T cells in healthy people across ages. TCRdb called the 5' RACE reads again in MiXCR, with one record for every CDR3 protein. Here the sample spans hundreds of thousands of distinct CDR3 sequences, 40% to 45% being singletons. The source material was blood. These receptor sequences come from a man aged 80 or over in good health. Each CDR3 is given with its conserved first and last residue. Each record gives: V gene, clone size, CDR3 protein. Only part of the rows carry a size: once, few, many, or a class if the clone is expanded.

>TRBV20-1|few
CSARDLRNQFF
>TRBV4-3|few
CASSQEEGLADTQYF
>TRBV29-1|NA
CSVGARNTEAFF
>TRBV7-6|many
CASSGPNEQFF
>TRBV13|NA
CASSPSRVSETLYF
>TRBV20-1|NA
CSAQDRANTEAFF
>TRBV20-1|NA
CSATSGGADTQYF
>TRBV15|few
CATSSSTGLTDTQYF
>TRBV27|many
CASRRVGQSTDTQYF
>TRBV18|NA
CASSPPLGQGDAHGTDTQYF
>TRBV20-1|NA
CSARDRNGNQPQHF
>TRBV30|NA
CAWSRTSGPNEQYF
>TRBV20-1|few
CSATPGQGARNEQYF
>TRBV6-2/TRBV6-3|NA
CASSWGQGGQKTQYF
>TRBV20-1|few
CSASAGGLTDTQYF
>TRBV24-1|once
CATSAAGAYEQYF
>TRBV4-2|many
CASSQDYGSADTQYF
>TRBV21-1|NA
CAGSPLGQGCGPQHF
>TRBV7-2|once
CASSREPTGATRTDTQYF
>TRBV6-2/TRBV6-3|few
CASSYGGLWRVEQFF
>TRBV25-1|NA
CAGIGPPYNEQFF
>TRBV19|NA
CASSIRTLDTQYF
>TRBV11-1|NA
CASSLIGGPSTDTQYF
>TRBV12-3/TRBV12-4|NA
CASSPLLAGENNEQFF
>TRBV28|NA
CASSLWTGGNQPQHF
>TRBV11-2|NA
CASSLKTSGSTDTQYF
>TRBV20-1|few
CSAGDTYEQYF
>TRBV7-2|few
CASSLVARTDTQYF
>TRBV12-3/TRBV12-4|NA
CASSLGVFADAQYF
>TRBV5-1|NA
CASRIRQGRSNTGELFF
>TRBV29-1|many
CSVGQGGSYNEQFF
>TRBV27|NA
CASSSNYYGYTF
>TRBV20-1|NA
CSASVTGTDNSPLHF
>TRBV5-1|NA
CASSLEEINYEQYF
>TRBV6-2/TRBV6-3|NA
CASSDLEYTGELFF
>TRBV4-2|NA
CASSLPAGGPNNEQFF
>TRBV29-1|NA
CSAPLGVGIEAFF
>TRBV3-1|once
CASSLQGVEYF
>TRBV4-3|NA
CASSQVGQGRDTQYF
>TRBV7-2|NA
CDSSKYRVRTDTQYF
>TRBV10-3|NA
CAISESSREHGYTF
>TRBV5-1|many
CASSVETGGTYEQYF
>TRBV28|once
CASSGVVGGNEKLFF
>TRBV28|NA
CASSLFTSGSYEQYF
>TRBV5-6|NA
CASSLTAANTEAFF
>TRBV7-9|NA
CASSLAGPEKLFF
>TRBV28|NA
CASLDRERENIQYF
>TRBV21-1|few
CASSTGQLPSDTF
>TRBV3-1|NA
CASSQEGQGKGYEQYF
>TRBV20-1|NA
CSAPGTSAGTDTQYF
>TRBV25-1|NA
CASSARQGNYGYTF
>TRBV4-3|NA
CASSLSDGGYEQYF
>TRBV9|few
CASSSPRDTQETQYF
>TRBV18|few
CASSPPTTRRNEQFF
>TRBV28|NA
CASSTSGNLEQFF